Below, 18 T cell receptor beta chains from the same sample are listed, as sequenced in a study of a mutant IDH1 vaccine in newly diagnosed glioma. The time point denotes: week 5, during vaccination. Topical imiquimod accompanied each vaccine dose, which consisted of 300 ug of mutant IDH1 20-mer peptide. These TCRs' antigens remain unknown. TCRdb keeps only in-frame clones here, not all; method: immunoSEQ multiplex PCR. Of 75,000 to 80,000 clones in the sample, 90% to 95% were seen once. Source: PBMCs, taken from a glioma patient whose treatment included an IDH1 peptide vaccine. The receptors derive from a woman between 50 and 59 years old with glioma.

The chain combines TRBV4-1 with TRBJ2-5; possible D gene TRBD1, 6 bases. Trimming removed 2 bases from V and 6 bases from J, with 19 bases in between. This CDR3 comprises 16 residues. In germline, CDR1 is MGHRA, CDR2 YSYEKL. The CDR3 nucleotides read TGCGCCAGCAGCCAACACCCGGCAGGGGTGGTGAAGACCCAGTACTTC. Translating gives CASSQHPAGVVKTQYF.

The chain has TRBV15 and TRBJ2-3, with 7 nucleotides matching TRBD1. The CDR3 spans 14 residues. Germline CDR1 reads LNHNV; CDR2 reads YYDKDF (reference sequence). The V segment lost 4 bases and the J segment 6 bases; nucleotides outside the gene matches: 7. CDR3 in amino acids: CATSTRTGTDTQYF. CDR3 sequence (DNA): TGTGCCACCAGCACCAGGACAGGTACTGATACGCAGTATTTT.

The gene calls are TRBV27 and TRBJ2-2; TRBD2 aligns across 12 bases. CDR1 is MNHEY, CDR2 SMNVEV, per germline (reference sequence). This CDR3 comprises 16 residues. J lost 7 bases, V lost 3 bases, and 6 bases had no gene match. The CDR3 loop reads CASSLGLAGPDGELFF. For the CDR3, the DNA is TGTGCCAGCAGTTTGGGACTAGCGGGCCCTGACGGGGAGCTGTTTTTT.

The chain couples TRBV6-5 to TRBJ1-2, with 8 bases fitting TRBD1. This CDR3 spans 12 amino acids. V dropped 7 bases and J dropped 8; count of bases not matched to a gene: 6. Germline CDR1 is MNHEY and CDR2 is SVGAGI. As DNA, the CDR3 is TGTGCCAGCATTTCGACAGGGGCAGGCTACACCTTC. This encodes CASISTGAGYTF.

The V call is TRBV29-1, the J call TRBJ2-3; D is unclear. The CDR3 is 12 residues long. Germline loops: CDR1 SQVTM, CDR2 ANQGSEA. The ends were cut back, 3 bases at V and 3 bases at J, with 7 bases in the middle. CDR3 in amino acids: CSVETTTDTQYF. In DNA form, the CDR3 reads TGCAGCGTTGAGACCACTACAGATACGCAGTATTTT.

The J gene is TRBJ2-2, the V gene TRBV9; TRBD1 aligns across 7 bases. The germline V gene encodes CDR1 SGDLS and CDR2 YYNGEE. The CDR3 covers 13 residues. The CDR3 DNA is TGTGCTGGACAGGCCTCGAACACCGGGGAGCTGTTTTTT. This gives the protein CAGQASNTGELFF.

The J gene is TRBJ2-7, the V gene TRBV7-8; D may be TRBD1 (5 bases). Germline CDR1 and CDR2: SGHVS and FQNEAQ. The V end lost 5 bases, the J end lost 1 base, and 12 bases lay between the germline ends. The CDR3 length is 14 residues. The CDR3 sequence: CASSRSTASYEQYF. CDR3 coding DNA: TGTGCCAGCAGCCGCTCGACAGCATCCTACGAGCAGTACTTC.

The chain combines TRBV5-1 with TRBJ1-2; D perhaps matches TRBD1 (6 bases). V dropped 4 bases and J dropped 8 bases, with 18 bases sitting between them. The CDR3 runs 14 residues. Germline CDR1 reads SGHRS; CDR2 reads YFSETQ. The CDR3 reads CASSTGQTPLGYTF. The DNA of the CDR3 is TGCGCCAGCAGCACCGGACAGACCCCTCTAGGCTACACCTTC.

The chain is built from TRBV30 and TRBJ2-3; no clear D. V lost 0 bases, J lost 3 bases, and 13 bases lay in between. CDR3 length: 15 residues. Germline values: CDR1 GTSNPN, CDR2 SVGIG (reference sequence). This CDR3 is CAWSVRPHGTDTQYF. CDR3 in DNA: TGTGCCTGGAGTGTCCGACCTCACGGGACAGATACGCAGTATTTT.

CDR3: CASSYSSQGSNQPQHF. For the CDR3, the DNA is TGTGCCAGCAGTTACTCGAGTCAGGGGAGCAATCAGCCCCAGCATTTT. The V call is TRBV6-6, the J call TRBJ1-5, with D perhaps TRBD1 (6 bases). This CDR3 region has 16 residues. In germline, CDR1 is MNHNY, CDR2 SVGAGI (reference sequence). Between the trimmed V and J ends, which lost 0 bases and 1 base, there was a span of 10 bases.

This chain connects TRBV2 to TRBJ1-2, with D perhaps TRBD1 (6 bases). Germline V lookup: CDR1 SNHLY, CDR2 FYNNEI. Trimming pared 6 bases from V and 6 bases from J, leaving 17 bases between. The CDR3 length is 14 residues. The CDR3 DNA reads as TGTGCCAGCAGGAGAACAGGGACTGGCGATGGCTACACCTTC. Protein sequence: CASRRTGTGDGYTF.

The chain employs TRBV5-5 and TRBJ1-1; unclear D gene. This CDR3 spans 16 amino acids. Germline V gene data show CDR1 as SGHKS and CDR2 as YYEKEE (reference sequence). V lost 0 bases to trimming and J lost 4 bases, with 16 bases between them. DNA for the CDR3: TGTGCCAGCAGCTTGGCCTCACGGGTCGGAGTCACTGAAGCTTTCTTT. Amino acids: CASSLASRVGVTEAFF.

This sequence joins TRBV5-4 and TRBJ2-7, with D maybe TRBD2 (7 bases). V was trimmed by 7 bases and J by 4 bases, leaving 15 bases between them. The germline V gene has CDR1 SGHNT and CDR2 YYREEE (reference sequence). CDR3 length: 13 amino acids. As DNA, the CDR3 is TGTGCCAGCGCCCCGGGGGGCCGGTACGAGCAGTACTTC. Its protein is CASAPGGRYEQYF.

Here the CDR3 DNA reads TGTGCCAGCAGCGTAGGGGGTAGCGGGCAAGATGAGCAGTTCTTC. This sequence encodes CASSVGGSGQDEQFF. The V gene is TRBV9, the J gene TRBJ2-1; TRBD2 agrees at 7 bases. There are 15 residues in the CDR3. The V segment lost 0 bases and the J segment 8 bases; nucleotides outside the gene matches: 8. Per the germline V gene, CDR1 is SGDLS and CDR2 is YYNGEE.

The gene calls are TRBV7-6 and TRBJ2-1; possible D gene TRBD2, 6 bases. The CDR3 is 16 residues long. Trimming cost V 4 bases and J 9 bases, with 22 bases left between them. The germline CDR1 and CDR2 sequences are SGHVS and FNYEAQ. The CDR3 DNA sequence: TGTGCCAGCAGCTATGGCGCGCGGGAAGGGTGGGGTGAGCAGTTCTTC. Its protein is CASSYGAREGWGEQFF.

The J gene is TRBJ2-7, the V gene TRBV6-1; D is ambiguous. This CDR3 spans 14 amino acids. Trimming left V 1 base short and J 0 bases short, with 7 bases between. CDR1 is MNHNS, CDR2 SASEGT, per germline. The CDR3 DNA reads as TGTGCCAGCAGTGAAGTGCCGGGCTCCTACGAGCAGTACTTC. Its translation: CASSEVPGSYEQYF.

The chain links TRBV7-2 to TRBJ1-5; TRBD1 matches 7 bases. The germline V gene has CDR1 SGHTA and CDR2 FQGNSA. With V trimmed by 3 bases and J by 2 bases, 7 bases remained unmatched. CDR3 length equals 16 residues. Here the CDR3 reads CASSLKYRGGNQPQHF. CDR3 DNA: TGTGCCAGCAGCTTGAAATACAGGGGAGGCAATCAGCCCCAGCATTTT.

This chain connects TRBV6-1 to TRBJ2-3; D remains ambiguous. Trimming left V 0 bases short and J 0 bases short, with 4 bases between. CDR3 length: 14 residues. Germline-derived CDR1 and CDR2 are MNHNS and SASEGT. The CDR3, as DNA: TGTGCCAGCAGTGAAGCAGGCAGCACAGATACGCAGTATTTT. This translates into CASSEAGSTDTQYF.